The clone carrying this T cell receptor beta chain has only one observation. Here immunoSEQ multiplex PCR was the method, and the copy in TCRdb shows in-frame clones only, minus some. The table records 100,000 or so clones, more than 85% of them present only once. V was trimmed by 5 bases and J by 0 bases, leaving 8 bases between them. The CDR3 length is 14 residues. Germline V gene data show CDR1 as MNHEY and CDR2 as SVGAGI. This sample stems from a study of control samples from healthy donors and cancer patients. The receptor comes from a man aged 25-45 years in good health. Source material: blood. V gene TRBV6-5 combines with J gene TRBJ1-3; no firm D call. The CDR3 loop reads CASSRDLSGNTIYF. The DNA of the CDR3 is TGTGCCAGCAGTCGGGATCTCTCTGGAAACACCATATATTTT.